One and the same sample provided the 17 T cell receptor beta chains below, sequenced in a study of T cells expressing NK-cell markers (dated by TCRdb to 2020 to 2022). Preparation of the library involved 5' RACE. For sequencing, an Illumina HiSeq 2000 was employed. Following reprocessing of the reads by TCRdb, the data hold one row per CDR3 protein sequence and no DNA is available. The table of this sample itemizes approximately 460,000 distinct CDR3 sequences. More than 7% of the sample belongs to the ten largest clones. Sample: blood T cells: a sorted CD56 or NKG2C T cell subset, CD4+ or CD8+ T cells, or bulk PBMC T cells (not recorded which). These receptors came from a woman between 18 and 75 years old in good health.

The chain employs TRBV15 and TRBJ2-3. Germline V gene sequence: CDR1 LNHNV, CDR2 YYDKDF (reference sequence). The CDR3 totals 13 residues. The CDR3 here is CATSRDFKDTQYF. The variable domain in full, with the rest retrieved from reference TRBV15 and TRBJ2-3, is DAMVIQNPRYQVTQFGKPVTLSCSQTLNHNVMYWYQQKSSQAPKLLFHYYDKDFNNEADTPDNFQSRRPNTSFCFLDIRSPGLGDTAMYLCATSRDFKDTQYFGPGTRLTVL.

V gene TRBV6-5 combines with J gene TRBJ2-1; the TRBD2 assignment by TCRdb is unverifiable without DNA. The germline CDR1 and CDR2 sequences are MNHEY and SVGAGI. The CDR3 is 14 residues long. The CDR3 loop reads CASSYGQLDNEQFF.

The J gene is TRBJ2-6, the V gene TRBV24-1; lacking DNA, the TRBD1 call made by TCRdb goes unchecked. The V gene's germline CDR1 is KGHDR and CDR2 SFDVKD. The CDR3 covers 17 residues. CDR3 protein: CATRWGAPLSGANVLTF.

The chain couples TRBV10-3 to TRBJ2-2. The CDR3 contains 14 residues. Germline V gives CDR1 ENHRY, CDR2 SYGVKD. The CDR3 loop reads CAISVRTNTGELFF.

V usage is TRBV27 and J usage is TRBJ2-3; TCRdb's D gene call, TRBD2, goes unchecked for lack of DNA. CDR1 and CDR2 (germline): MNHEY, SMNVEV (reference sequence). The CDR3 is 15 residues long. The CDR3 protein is CASSSATSSTDTQYF.

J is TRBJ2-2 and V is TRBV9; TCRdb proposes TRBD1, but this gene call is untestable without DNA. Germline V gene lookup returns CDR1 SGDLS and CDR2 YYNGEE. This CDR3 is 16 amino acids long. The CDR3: CASSVRSVGGTGELFF.

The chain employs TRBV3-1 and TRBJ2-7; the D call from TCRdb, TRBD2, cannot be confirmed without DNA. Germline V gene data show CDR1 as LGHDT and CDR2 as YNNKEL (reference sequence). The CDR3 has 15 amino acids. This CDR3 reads CASSQGGGLVYEQYF.

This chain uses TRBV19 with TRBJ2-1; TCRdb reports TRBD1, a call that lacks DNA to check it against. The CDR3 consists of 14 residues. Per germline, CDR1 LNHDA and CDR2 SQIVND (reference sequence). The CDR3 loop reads CASSYPHSYNEQFF.

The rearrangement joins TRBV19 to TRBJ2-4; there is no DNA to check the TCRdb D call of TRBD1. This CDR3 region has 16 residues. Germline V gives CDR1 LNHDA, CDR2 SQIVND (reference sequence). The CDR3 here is CASSIGQGSAKNIQYF.

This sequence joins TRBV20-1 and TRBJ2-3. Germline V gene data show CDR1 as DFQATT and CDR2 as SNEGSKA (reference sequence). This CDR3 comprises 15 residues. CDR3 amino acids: CSARDGRSSTDTQYF.

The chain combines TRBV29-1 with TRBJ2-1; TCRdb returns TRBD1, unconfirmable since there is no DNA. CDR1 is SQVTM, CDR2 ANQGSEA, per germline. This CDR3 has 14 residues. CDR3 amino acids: CSVDRSKKGNEQFF.

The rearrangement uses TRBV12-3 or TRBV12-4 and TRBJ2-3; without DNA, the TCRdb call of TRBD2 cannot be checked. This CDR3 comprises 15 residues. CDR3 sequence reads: CASSSHSGGSDTQYF.

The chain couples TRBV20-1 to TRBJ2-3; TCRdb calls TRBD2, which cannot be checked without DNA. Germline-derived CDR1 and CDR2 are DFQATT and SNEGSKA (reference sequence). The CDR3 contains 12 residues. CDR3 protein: CSAEGPRDTQYF.

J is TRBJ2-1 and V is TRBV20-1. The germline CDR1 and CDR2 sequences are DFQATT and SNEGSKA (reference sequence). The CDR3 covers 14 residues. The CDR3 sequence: CSARGLGSYNEQFF.

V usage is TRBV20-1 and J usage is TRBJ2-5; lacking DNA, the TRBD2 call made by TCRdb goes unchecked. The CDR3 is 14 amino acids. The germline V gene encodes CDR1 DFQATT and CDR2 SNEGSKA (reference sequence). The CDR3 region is CSDGAGRAGETQYF.

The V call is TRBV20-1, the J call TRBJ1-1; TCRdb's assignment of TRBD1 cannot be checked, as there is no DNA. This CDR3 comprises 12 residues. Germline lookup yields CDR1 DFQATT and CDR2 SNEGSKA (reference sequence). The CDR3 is CSALTGHTEAFF.

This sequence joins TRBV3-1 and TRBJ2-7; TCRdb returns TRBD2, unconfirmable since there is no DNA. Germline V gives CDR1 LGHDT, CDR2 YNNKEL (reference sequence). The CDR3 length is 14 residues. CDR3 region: CASSRREGLHEQYF.